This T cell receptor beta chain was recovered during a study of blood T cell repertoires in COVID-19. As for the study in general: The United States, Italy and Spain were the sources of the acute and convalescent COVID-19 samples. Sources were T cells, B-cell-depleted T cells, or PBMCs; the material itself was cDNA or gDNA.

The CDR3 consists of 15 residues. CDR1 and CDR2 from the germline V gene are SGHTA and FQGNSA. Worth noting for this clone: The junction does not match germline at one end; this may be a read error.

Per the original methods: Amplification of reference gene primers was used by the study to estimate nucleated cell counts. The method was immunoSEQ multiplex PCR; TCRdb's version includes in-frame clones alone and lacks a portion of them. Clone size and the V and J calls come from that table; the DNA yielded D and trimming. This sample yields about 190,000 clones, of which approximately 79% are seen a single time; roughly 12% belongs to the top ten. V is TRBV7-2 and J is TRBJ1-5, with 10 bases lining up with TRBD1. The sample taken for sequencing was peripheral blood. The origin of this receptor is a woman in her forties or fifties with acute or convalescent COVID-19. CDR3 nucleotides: TGTGCCAGCAGCCCGGTGACAGGGGGCAAGCAGCCCCAGCATTTT. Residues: CASSPVTGGKQPQHF.